This TCR beta chain stems from a study of T cells after posttransplantation cyclophosphamide. Study results and caveats: TRB overlap between skin or GI tissue T cells and blood was limited.

Data came from immunoSEQ multiplex PCR; TCRdb stores just in-frame clones and leaves some out. The repertoire table contains 9 or 10 clones. A marrow graft followed busulfan-fludarabine conditioning, with cyclophosphamide on days +3 and +4. This clonotype was obtained from a male patient in his thirties who received an allogeneic stem cell transplant from a related donor, was CMV-positive, and had acute GVHD only. Some T cells may arise from the graft donor. The input for sequencing was CMV-specific CD8+ T cells sorted from blood, taken after an allogeneic stem cell transplant with post-transplant cyclophosphamide. As for subset: CD8+ T cells sorted with CMV pp65 tetramers.

The CDR3 loop reads CASSPPFGGPDTQYF. DNA of the CDR3: TGTGCCAGCAGCCCACCTTTCGGGGGTCCGGATACGCAGTATTTT. This sequence joins TRBV7-9 and TRBJ2-3; a weak D match, TRBD2 (6 bases). The CDR3 is 15 amino acids. V was clipped by 5 bases and J by 6 bases, with 18 bases between them. CDR1 SEHNR and CDR2 FQNEAQ come from the germline V gene (reference sequence).